This TCR beta chain derives from a study of cytomegalovirus exposure and HLA in healthy donors (dated by TCRdb to between 2016 and 2019). With regard to the full study: In an earlier analysis of 587 of the donors, 250 to 350 Gb of sequence data and 100 million or so unique TCR beta sequences from roughly 180 million T cells were reported. Among the roughly 410 genotyped donors, more than 70% belonged to the genetic ancestry cluster associated with self-reported Caucasian donors. To study patterns of TCR occurrence, a later analysis re-analyzed previously published TCR beta repertoires from 666 donors and added high-resolution HLA genotyping. Because of strong linkage in the cohort, roughly five DR-DQ haplotypes were treated as single units for association and clustering. Alongside the repertoire data, information on donor age, sex, ethnicity and CMV serostatus was compiled. In addition to the first cohort of around 670 subjects, a separate validation cohort of 120 different subjects was used. The number of donors typed differed by locus, with 629-630 for A, B, C, DRB1 and DQB1, more than 500 for DQA1, over 600 for DPA1, and about 450 for DPB1. Both class I and class II loci were covered by HLA typing, at four-digit resolution. Every discovery cohort repertoire had been produced on one sequencing platform. An earlier analysis of several hundred of the donors applied high-throughput TCR beta sequencing to assess whether each TCR beta V gene segment acted as functional or pseudogenic. Among some 400 genotyped donors of the cohort, an average of around 250,000 unique TCR beta nucleotide sequences was sequenced per donor, of which approximately 18% were non-productive. The study profiled the T cell repertoires of 666 subjects by immunosequencing and related them to cytomegalovirus serostatus. The later analysis used no new phenotypic data to find candidate immune exposures, relying instead on TCR beta sequences and their occurrence across donors. About 300 gigabases of sequencing data and roughly 90 million unique TCR sequences were included in an early release covering roughly 600 HLA-typed donors. The study combined high-throughput TCR immunosequencing, statistical association of individual TCRs with disease status, and machine learning to predict cytomegalovirus infection status. A later genetic analysis took genome-wide SNP genotypes for about three fifths of the roughly 670 donors and used that subset as a discovery cohort. The study aimed to test whether cataloging public T cell receptors could reveal signatures of past pathogen exposure.

The library was built by means of the immunoSEQ multiplex PCR assay. For the multiplex PCR, a mixture combining 60 forward primers for TCR Vbeta segments and 13 reverse primers for TCR Jbeta segments was used. Amplification of the CDR3 region of rearranged TCR beta genes was performed with a multiplex PCR assay on genomic DNA. On the Illumina HiSeq System, the amplified TCR beta libraries were sequenced as 87-base-pair reads. The source study handled its data this way. Across the 600 to 700 repertoires, a later analysis counted 80 million or so unique TCR beta chains, some 11 million of which were shared by at least two donors. Raw reads were error-corrected and collapsed into unique sequences by a nearest-neighbor algorithm in which closely related sequences were merged to remove PCR and sequencing errors. CDR3 sequences were aligned to IMGT reference sequences to assign V, D and J gene segments. For a sequence to be retained, a match of at least six nucleotides was required to both a V gene segment and a J gene segment. Rearrangements were classified as productive when the CDR3 lacked stop codons and remained in frame with V and J, and all other rearrangements were classified as non-productive. CDR3 was defined by IMGT convention, running from the second conserved V-encoded cysteine to the conserved J-encoded phenylalanine. In an earlier analysis of more than 550 of the donors, sequences lacking an unambiguous match to a single V gene segment were excluded. In an earlier analysis of approximately 550 of the donors, V segments were called functional above 56.7% productive rearrangements and were called segregating when the between-donor standard deviation exceeded 5%. A statistical classification framework was built for diagnosing cytomegalovirus status from the catalog of TCR beta chain sequences. A later analysis assigned V and J genes by comparing TCR nucleotide sequences with IMGT/GENE-DB human TR gene sequences. In a later analysis, CDR3 sequences and most-parsimonious VDJ recombination scenarios were assigned using the TCRdist pipeline. In a later analysis, each TCR beta chain was defined by its CDR3 amino acid sequence together with its V-gene family, and reads lacking a unique V-gene family were excluded. As a way to deal with suspected cross-contamination and a sequencing artifact, a later analysis dropped roughly 620 nucleotide sequences that were highly shared and had low generation probability. For each public chain, a later analysis derived a clonal expansion index from normalized ranks of inferred template counts within each repertoire. In a later analysis, generation probabilities were computed with a VDJ recombination model fitted to out-of-frame rearrangements, and the resulting probabilities were checked against IGoR. A later analysis scored TCR-TCR, TCR-HLA and TCR-CMV co-occurrence with hypergeometric tests, applying a repertoire-size bias correction to TCR pairs. False discovery rates were estimated in a later analysis by permuting HLA or CMV assignments 20 times. In a later analysis, co-occurring TCRs were grouped using DBSCAN, and TCRdist sequence similarity was added for clustering within HLA-allele-positive subsets. Repertoires with fewer than 30,000 or more than 120,000 public chains were left out of co-occurrence clustering, as were about 5 repertoires with anomalous nucleotide sharing. TCRdb re-hosts the immuneACCESS table, in-frame sequences only. Its copies lack some clones; in the studies checked, an unresolved V gene accounts for under half of them, and the cause for the rest is not known. V, J and clone size are those of that table, while D and trimming were read from the DNA. The sample records 150,000 to 200,000 clones, 65% to 80% of which are singletons. The ten largest clones represent over 2% of the sample.

Comment on this clone: Its binding antigen is unknown. Base qualities are not recorded, but no much larger clone differs from it by a single base.

Points the paper makes about the study in general: A later analysis found that HLA-associated TCR beta chains were more clonally expanded and had lower generation probabilities than equally common non-associated chains. In a later analysis, the rate of TCR association differed among HLA loci, with DRB1 alleles having the most associated TCRs and HLA-C alleles having the fewest. V-gene and J-gene trimming of TCR beta chains was associated with a missense DCLRE1C variant in a later genetic analysis, and the association was replicated in an independent cohort. In vitro tests confirmed that three of the cytomegalovirus-associated TCR beta chains recognize cytomegalovirus antigens. Specific HLA alleles were associated with roughly 17,000 TCR beta sequences at a false discovery rate of 0.05 in a later analysis. Because HLA typing was missing for some donors at each locus, association tests included only the typed subset. Most CMV-associated TCR beta chains appeared to be HLA-restricted in a later analysis, and the HLA associations seemed to be driven largely by CMV exposure. This cohort had only TCR beta chains sequenced, and the lack of alpha or paired-chain data limited which features could be detected. Correlated functional status among segregating V segments might be attributable to linkage disequilibrium, but an unknown experimental factor could not be ruled out. A total of around 150 TCR beta chains were listed by the study as associated with cytomegalovirus. Some IMGT-functional V segments, including TRBV6-2 and TRBV6-3, could not be distinguished by the 87-base-pair reads and were therefore excluded. A cluster of highly shared sequence variants was judged likely to be a technical artifact of the sequencing pipeline. When HLA alleles, especially DR and DQ, strongly co-occurred, TCR associations were difficult to assign to individual alleles. Compared with the roughly 700-donor mean, donors in an Asian-associated ancestry cluster had fewer N-insertions in productive TCRs, according to a later genetic analysis. Some 15 rarely observed V segments, including chromosome 9 orphons, were excluded from the earlier analysis of about 500 of the donors because counts were too low. The only immune exposure information available for the cohort was CMV serostatus. An earlier analysis of 450 to 750 of the donors showed that most TCR beta V segments appeared in productive rearrangements either about 87% or about 30% of the time, which broadly matched IMGT annotations. Across donors, most TCR sequences were observed very rarely, whereas some public TCRs were present in many individuals. A further reported finding was that TCR beta sequences accurately predicted the HLA-A and HLA-B alleles for most subjects in the first cohort. A later analysis reported that several top co-occurrence clusters appeared linked to parvovirus B19, influenza, CMV and Epstein-Barr virus. Cytomegalovirus status was reported to be diagnosed by the classifier with high specificity and sensitivity in both the original and validation cohorts. The presence/absence analyses assumed that sequencing depth was roughly uniform across donors, and that assumption may not be true. According to the authors, the approach could potentially be generalized to other disease states and immunological phenotypes.

V ends up 7 bases short and J 5 bases short, with an unmatched junction base count of 13. The germline V gene (reference sequence) supplies CDR1 LNHDA and CDR2 SQIVND. Reading from cysteine to phenylalanine, the CDR3 counts 16 amino acids. Only the CDR3 portion is preserved as DNA: 48 bases, with reading frame beginning at the first base. The cohort comprised fewer than 750 healthy bone marrow donors. At the time of sampling, every cohort member was nominally healthy, though immune exposures that went unrecorded were likely present. The donor was CMV seropositive and belonged to the group of some 290 seropositive cohort members. A peripheral blood sample was collected from each donor, and TCR beta sequencing was performed on peripheral blood mononuclear cells. Genomic DNA was extracted from the blood cell samples with the Qiagen DNeasy Blood Extraction Kit.

In this chain, TRBV19 is recombined with TRBJ2-3; TRBD1 fits 9 bases in the junction. Sequencing was carried out using PBMCs. The TCR sequence derives from a woman aged 30 to 39 in good health and CMV-seropositive. The nucleotide sequence reads as follows: TGTGCCAGTACCCCTGTCACAGGGGGCGCAGGAGATACGCAGTATTTT. Translation gives CASTPVTGGAGDTQYF.